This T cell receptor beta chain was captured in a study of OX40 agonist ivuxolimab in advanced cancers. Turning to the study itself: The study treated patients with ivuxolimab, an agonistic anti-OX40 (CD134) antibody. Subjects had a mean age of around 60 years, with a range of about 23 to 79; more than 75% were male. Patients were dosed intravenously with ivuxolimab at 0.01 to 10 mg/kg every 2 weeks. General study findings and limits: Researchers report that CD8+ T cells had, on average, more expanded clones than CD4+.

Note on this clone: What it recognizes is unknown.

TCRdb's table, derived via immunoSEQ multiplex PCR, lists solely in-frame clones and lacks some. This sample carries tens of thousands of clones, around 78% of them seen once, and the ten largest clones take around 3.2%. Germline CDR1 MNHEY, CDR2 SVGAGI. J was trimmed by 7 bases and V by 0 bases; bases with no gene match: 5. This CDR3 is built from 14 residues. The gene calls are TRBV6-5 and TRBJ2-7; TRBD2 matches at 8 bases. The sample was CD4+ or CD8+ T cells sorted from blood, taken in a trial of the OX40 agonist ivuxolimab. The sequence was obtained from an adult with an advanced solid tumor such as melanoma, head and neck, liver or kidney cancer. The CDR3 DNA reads TGTGCCAGCAGTTACTCGCGGGGGGTGCGGGAGCAGTACTTC. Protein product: CASSYSRGVREQYF.